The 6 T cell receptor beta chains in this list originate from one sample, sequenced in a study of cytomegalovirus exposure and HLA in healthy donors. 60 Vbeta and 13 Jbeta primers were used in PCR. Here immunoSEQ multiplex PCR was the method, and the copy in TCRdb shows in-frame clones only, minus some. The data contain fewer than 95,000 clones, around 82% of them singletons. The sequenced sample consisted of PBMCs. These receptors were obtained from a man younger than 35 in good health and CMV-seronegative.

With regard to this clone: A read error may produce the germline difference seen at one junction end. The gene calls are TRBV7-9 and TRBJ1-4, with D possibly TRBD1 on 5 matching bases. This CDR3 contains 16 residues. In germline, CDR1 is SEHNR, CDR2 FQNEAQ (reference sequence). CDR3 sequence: CSSSLAAAGANEKLFF. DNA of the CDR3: TGTTCCAGCAGCTTAGCCGCGGCGGGGGCTAATGAAAAACTGTTTTTT. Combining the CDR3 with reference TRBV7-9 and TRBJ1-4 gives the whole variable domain DTGVSQNPRHKITKRGQNVTFRCDPISEHNRLYWYRQTLGQGPEFLTYFQNEAQLEKSRLLSDRFSAERPKGSFSTLEIQRTEQGDSAMYLCSSSLAAAGANEKLFFGSGTQLSVL.

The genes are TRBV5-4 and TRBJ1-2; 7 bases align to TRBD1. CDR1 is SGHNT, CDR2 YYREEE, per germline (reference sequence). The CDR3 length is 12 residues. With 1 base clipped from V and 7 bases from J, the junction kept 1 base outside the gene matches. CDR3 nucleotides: TGTGCCAGCAGCTTGACAGGGGTTGGCTACACCTTC. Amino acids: CASSLTGVGYTF.

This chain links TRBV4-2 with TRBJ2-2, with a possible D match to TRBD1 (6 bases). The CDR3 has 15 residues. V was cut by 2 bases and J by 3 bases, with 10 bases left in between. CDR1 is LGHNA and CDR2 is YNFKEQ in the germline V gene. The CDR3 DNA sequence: TGTGCCAGCAGCCAATGGGGGCGCGACACCGGGGAGCTGTTTTTT. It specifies CASSQWGRDTGELFF.

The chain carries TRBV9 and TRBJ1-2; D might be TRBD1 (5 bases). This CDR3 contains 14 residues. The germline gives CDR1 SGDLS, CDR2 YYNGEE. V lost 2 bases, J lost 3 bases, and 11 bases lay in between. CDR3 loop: CASSVGGADYGYTF. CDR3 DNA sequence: TGTGCCAGCAGCGTTGGTGGGGCGGACTATGGCTACACCTTC.

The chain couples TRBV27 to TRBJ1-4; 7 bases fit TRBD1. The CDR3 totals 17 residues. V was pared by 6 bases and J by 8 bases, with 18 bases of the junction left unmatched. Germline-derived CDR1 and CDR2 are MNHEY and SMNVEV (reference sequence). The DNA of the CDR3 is TGTGCCAGCAGACGAAATTCCATAACAGGGGTGGGAGAAAAACTGTTTTTT. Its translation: CASRRNSITGVGEKLFF. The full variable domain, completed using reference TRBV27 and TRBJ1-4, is EAQVTQNPRYLITVTGKKLTVTCSQNMNHEYMSWYRQDPGLGLRQIYYSMNVEVTDKGDVPEGYKVSRKEKRNFPLILESPSPNQTSLYFCASRRNSITGVGEKLFFGSGTQLSVL.

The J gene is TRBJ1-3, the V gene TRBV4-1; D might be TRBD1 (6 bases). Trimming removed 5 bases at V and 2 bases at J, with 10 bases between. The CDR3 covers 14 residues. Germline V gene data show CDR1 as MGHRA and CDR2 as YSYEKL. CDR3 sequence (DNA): TGCGCCAGCAGCTTCCGGGACACTGGAAACACCATATATTTT. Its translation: CASSFRDTGNTIYF.